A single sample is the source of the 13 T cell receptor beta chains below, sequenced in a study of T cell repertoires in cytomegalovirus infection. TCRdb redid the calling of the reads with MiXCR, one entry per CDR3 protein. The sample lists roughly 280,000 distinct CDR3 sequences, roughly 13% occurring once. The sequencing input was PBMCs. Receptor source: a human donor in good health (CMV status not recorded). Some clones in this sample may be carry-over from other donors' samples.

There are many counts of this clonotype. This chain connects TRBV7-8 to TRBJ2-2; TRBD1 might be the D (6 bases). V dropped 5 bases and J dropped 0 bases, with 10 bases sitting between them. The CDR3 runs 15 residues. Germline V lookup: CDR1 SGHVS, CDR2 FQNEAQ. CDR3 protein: CASSSRTANTGELFF. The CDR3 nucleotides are TGTGCCAGCAGCAGCAGGACAGCGAACACCGGGGAGCTGTTTTTT.

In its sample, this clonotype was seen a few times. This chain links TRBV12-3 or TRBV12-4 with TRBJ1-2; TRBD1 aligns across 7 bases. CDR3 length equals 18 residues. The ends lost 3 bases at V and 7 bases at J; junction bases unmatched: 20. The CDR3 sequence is CASSFLAKETGEGAGYTF. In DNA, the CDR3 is TGTGCCAGCAGTTTCCTCGCAAAAGAAACAGGGGAGGGAGCTGGCTACACCTTC.

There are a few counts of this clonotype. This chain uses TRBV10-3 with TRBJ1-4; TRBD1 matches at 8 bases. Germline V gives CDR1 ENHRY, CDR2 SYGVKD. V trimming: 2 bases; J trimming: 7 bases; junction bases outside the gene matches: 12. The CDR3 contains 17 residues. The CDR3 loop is CAISEPRQGRGSEKLFF. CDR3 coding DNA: TGTGCCATCAGTGAGCCCCGACAGGGGCGGGGAAGTGAAAAACTGTTTTTT.

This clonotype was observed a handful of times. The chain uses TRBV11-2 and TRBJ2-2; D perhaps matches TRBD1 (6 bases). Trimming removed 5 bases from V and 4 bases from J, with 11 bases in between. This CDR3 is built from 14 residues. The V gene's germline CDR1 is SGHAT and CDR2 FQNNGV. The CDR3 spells CASSLQGATGELFF. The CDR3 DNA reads TGTGCCAGCAGCCTACAGGGTGCCACCGGGGAGCTGTTTTTT.

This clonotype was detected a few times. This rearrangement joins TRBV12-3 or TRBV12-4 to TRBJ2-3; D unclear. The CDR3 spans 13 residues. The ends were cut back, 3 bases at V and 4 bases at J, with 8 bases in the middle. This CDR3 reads CASSLSIPDTQYF. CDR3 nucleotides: TGTGCCAGCAGTTTGTCCATCCCAGATACGCAGTATTTT.

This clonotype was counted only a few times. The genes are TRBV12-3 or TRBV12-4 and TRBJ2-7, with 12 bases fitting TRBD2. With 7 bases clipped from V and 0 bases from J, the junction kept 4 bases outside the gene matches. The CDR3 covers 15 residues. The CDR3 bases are TGTGCCAGCACCCGGGGACTAGCGGGCTCCTACGAGCAGTACTTC. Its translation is CASTRGLAGSYEQYF.

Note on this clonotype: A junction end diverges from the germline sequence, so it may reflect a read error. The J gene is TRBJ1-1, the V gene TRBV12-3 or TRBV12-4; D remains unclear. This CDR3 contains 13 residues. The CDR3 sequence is CASRLDFYTEAFF. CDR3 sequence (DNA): TGTGCCAGCAGGTTAGACTTCTACACTGAAGCTTTCTTT.

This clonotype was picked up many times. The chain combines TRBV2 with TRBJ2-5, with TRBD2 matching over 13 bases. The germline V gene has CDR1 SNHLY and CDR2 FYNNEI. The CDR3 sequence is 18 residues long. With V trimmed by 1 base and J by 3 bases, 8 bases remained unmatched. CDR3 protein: CASSEEGRLAGGKETQYF. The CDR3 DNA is TGTGCCAGCAGTGAAGAAGGGAGACTAGCGGGGGGCAAAGAGACCCAGTACTTC.

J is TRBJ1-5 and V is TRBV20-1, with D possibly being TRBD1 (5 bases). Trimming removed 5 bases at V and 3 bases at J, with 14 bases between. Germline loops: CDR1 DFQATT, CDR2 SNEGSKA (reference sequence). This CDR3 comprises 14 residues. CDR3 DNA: TGCAGTGCTCCTAGGCGGGGGACCAATCAGCCCCAGCATTTT. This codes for CSAPRRGTNQPQHF.

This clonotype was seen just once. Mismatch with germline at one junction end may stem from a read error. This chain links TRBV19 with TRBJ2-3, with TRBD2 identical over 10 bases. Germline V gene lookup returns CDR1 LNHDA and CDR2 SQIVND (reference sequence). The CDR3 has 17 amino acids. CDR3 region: CDSSIDSLAGGTDTQYF. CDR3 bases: TGTGACAGTAGTATAGATAGCCTAGCGGGGGGCACAGATACGCAGTATTTT.

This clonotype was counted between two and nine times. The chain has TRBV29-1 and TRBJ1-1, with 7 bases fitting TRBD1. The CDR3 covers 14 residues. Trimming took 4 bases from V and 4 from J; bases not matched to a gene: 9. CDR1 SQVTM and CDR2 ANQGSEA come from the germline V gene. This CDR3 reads CSVVRGRGGTEAFF. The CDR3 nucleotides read TGCAGCGTTGTAAGGGGGCGCGGGGGCACTGAAGCTTTCTTT.

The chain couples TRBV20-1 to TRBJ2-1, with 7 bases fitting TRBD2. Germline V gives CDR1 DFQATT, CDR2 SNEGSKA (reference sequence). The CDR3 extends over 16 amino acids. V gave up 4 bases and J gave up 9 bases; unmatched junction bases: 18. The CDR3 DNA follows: TGCAGTGCTACGGAGCTAGCGGTGTTCCGTGGGGTTGAGCAGTTCTTC. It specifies CSATELAVFRGVEQFF.

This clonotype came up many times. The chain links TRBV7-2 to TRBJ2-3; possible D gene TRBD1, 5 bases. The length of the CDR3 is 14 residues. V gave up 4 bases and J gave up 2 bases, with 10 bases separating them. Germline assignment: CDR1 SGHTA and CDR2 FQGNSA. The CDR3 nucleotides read TGTGCCAGCAGCTACCCACAGGTCACAGATACGCAGTATTTT. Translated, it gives CASSYPQVTDTQYF.